The 31 T cell receptor beta chains below come from one sample, sequenced in a study of T cell changes during pregnancy in multiple sclerosis. Clones were read by immunoSEQ multiplex PCR, and TCRdb kept only the in-frame ones, dropping some. The sample lists 50,000 to 65,000 clones; approximately 91% were seen once. The sequencing used peripheral blood, collected in the first trimester of pregnancy. These receptors all stem from a female donor with multiple sclerosis, enrolled in a pregnancy study.

This chain joins TRBV10-3 and TRBJ1-2; TRBD1 agrees at 12 bases. Losses at the gene ends were 10 bases for V and 6 bases for J; bases not matched to a gene: 15. CDR3 length equals 16 residues. CDR1 is ENHRY, CDR2 SYGVKD, per germline. The CDR3 nucleotides are TGTGCCACCCGGTCCGGGACAGGGGGCGGCGGCGATGGCTACACCTTC. Translated, it gives CATRSGTGGGGDGYTF.

The chain carries TRBV28 and TRBJ2-1; D is unresolved. Germline-derived CDR1 and CDR2 are MDHEN and SYDVKM. Trimming took 5 bases from V and 5 from J, leaving 7 bases between them. This CDR3 contains 12 residues. The CDR3 DNA sequence: TGTGCCAGCAGTCCGGGTCACAATGAGCAGTTCTTC. It yields the protein CASSPGHNEQFF.

This clone was found once. The chain combines TRBV11-3 with TRBJ2-7; TRBD1 agrees at 7 bases. This CDR3 region has 13 residues. Unmatched junction bases numbered 4, after V lost 5 bases and J lost 3 bases. From germline, CDR1 is SGHNT and CDR2 YENEEA. CDR3 region: CASSPRQGYEQYF. DNA of the CDR3: TGTGCCAGCAGCCCCAGACAGGGCTACGAGCAGTACTTC.

This clone was seen repeatedly, ten times or more. The rearrangement uses TRBV2 and TRBJ2-1; 14 nucleotides align to TRBD2. V gave up 8 bases and J gave up 8 bases; unmatched junction bases: 11. Germline CDR1 reads SNHLY; CDR2 reads FYNNEI. The CDR3 has 16 residues. The CDR3 DNA is TGTGCCAGCGGACGCCAGGGACTAGCGGGAGTCGATGAGCAGTTCTTC. Protein: CASGRQGLAGVDEQFF.

This chain uses TRBV10-3 with TRBJ2-3, with 13 nucleotides matching TRBD2. J gave up 4 bases and V 2 bases, and 9 bases lay outside the gene matches. The CDR3 is 18 residues long. In germline, CDR1 is ENHRY, CDR2 SYGVKD. As DNA, the CDR3 is TGTGCCATCAGTGAGACGGGACTAGCGGGGTTAAGCCCAGATACGCAGTATTTT. It codes for CAISETGLAGLSPDTQYF.

The chain joins TRBV29-1 to TRBJ1-1; the D gene is possibly TRBD1 (5 bases). CDR3 length: 11 amino acids. CDR1 SQVTM and CDR2 ANQGSEA come from the germline V gene. V lost 6 bases, J lost 4 bases, and 9 bases lay in between. The CDR3 DNA follows: TGCAGCGTGTCGGGGGGCACTGAAGCTTTCTTT. Translating gives CSVSGGTEAFF.

This chain connects TRBV29-1 to TRBJ2-4, with D possibly matching TRBD1 (5 bases). V lost 5 bases and J lost 6, with 14 bases in between. Germline V gene data show CDR1 as SQVTM and CDR2 as ANQGSEA. This CDR3 region has 13 residues. The CDR3 here is CSVNSGPRNIQYF. The CDR3 bases are TGCAGCGTTAACTCAGGGCCTCGAAACATTCAGTACTTC.

This clone was counted a single time. The chain has TRBV6-4 and TRBJ2-1, with TRBD2 identical over 8 bases. The germline gives CDR1 MRHNA, CDR2 SNTAGT. The CDR3 loop spans 15 amino acids. The ends lost 5 bases at V and 3 bases at J; junction bases unmatched: 6. The CDR3, as DNA: TGTGCCAGCAGTCCAGTAGCGGGAAACTACAATGAGCAGTTCTTC. It encodes CASSPVAGNYNEQFF.

This clone has a handful of counts. The chain recombines TRBV6-4 with TRBJ1-6; D unclear. The CDR3 length is 13 residues. V shed 0 bases and J shed 7 bases, with 4 bases lying between them. Germline CDR1 reads MRHNA; CDR2 reads SNTAGT. This chain's CDR3 is CASSDSTNSPLHF. The CDR3 DNA is TGTGCCAGCAGTGACTCGACAAATTCACCCCTCCACTTT.

A single count supports this clone. The DNA for the CDR3 is TGTGCCAGCGCGAGGCGGGGGAACACCGGGGAGCTGTTTTTT. Translating gives CASARRGNTGELFF. The chain uses TRBV2 and TRBJ2-2; perhaps TRBD2 as D (6 bases). V lost 8 bases and J lost 1, with 11 bases in between. Germline CDR1 SNHLY, CDR2 FYNNEI. The CDR3 sequence is 14 residues long.

V usage is TRBV6-1 and J usage is TRBJ2-7; possible D gene TRBD1, 5 bases. V shed 2 bases and J shed 6 bases, with 14 bases lying between them. This CDR3 spans 14 amino acids. The germline V gene encodes CDR1 MNHNS and CDR2 SASEGT. CDR3 DNA: TGTGCCAGCAGTGAACCCCTCCCAGGGCTCGAGCAGTACTTC. Encoded protein: CASSEPLPGLEQYF.

This chain joins TRBV13 and TRBJ2-1, with 9 bases that match TRBD2. Trimming at V came to 0 bases and at J to 5 bases, leaving 8 bases not matched to a gene. The germline V gene encodes CDR1 PRHDT and CDR2 FYEKMQ (reference sequence). The CDR3 has 17 residues. This CDR3 is CASSLGGPGLANNEQFF. The CDR3 coding sequence is TGTGCCAGCAGCTTAGGGGGCCCCGGACTAGCGAACAATGAGCAGTTCTTC.

The V and J genes are TRBV5-1 and TRBJ2-1; TRBD2 matches 10 bases. V gave up 2 bases and J gave up 7 bases; unmatched junction bases: 12. Per the germline V gene, CDR1 is SGHRS and CDR2 is YFSETQ. The CDR3 is 17 amino acids. CDR3 region: CASSLRTSGSTGNEQFF. DNA of the CDR3: TGCGCCAGCAGCTTACGGACTAGCGGATCGACCGGGAATGAGCAGTTCTTC.

The chain links TRBV9 to TRBJ1-4; D possibly corresponds to TRBD1 (6 bases). The CDR3 is made up of 14 amino acids. In germline, CDR1 is SGDLS, CDR2 YYNGEE. The V gene lost 3 bases and the J gene lost 6 bases, with 12 bases spanning the gap. CDR3 residues: CASSDGAGDEKLFF. The CDR3 DNA sequence: TGTGCCAGCAGCGACGGGGCAGGGGATGAAAAACTGTTTTTT. Together with reference TRBV9 and TRBJ1-4, the CDR3 gives the full variable domain: DSGVTQTPKHLITATGQRVTLRCSPRSGDLSVYWYQQSLDQGLQFLIQYYNGEERAKGNILERFSAQQFPDLHSELNLSSLELGDSALYFCASSDGAGDEKLFFGSGTQLSVL.

This clone has just one count. This sequence joins TRBV7-9 and TRBJ1-1; 7 bases are shared with TRBD1. This CDR3 is 15 amino acids long. The V gene's germline CDR1 is SEHNR and CDR2 FQNEAQ (reference sequence). V lost 5 bases to trimming and J lost 3 bases; unmatched junction nucleotides: 9. The CDR3 region has the DNA TGTGCCAGCAGCCCAAGGACAGGAGGGGACACTGAAGCTTTCTTT. Its translation is CASSPRTGGDTEAFF.

The rearrangement joins TRBV7-2 to TRBJ2-1, with a possible D match to TRBD2 (5 bases). The CDR3 spans 15 residues. Trimming took 1 base from V and 4 from J, leaving 11 bases between them. Germline V gives CDR1 SGHTA, CDR2 FQGNSA. CDR3 nucleotide sequence: TGTGCCAGCAGCTTAGGTCTAGCTGGGTACAATGAGCAGTTCTTC. Amino acid sequence: CASSLGLAGYNEQFF.

This clone is categorized as medium-sized. The V gene is TRBV25-1, the J gene TRBJ2-7; TRBD2 might be the D (5 bases). V dropped 4 bases and J dropped 1 base, with 8 bases sitting between them. This CDR3 has 13 residues. CDR1 and CDR2 from the germline V gene are MGHDK and SYGVNS. The DNA for the CDR3 is TGTGCCAGCAGTGGCACTAGGTCCTACGAGCAGTACTTC. Its translation: CASSGTRSYEQYF.

V gene TRBV25-1 combines with J gene TRBJ2-7, with TRBD1 identical over 8 bases. Looked up from germline, CDR1 is MGHDK and CDR2 is SYGVNS. The CDR3 loop spans 13 amino acids. Trimming cost V 3 bases and J 4 bases; bases outside gene matches: 2. CDR3 sequence (DNA): TGTGCCAGCAGTGAGCAGGGGGCATACGAGCAGTACTTC. Amino acids: CASSEQGAYEQYF.

The rearrangement links TRBV6-5 to TRBJ1-2, with TRBD1 as a possible D gene (6 bases). With 0 bases removed from V and 7 bases from J, the gap between germline ends came to 12 bases. The CDR3 length is 14 residues. CDR1 is MNHEY, CDR2 SVGAGI, per germline. The CDR3 sequence: CASSYSPGEGGYTF. The CDR3 nucleotides are TGTGCCAGCAGTTACTCGCCAGGGGAAGGTGGCTACACCTTC.

CDR3 nucleotide sequence: TGTGCCAGCGGCCGGTCTGAGGGGAGGGGGTCCGAAGCTTTCTTT. Amino acids: CASGRSEGRGSEAFF. The chain joins TRBV28 to TRBJ1-1; D perhaps matches TRBD1 (6 bases). Germline V gives CDR1 MDHEN, CDR2 SYDVKM. Trimming pared 8 bases from V and 8 bases from J, leaving 24 bases between. The CDR3 has 15 amino acids. Based on the CDR3 plus reference TRBV28 and TRBJ1-1, the full variable domain is DVKVTQSSRYLVKRTGEKVFLECVQDMDHENMFWYRQDPGLGLRLIYFSYDVKMKEKGDIPEGYSVSREKKERFSLILESASTNQTSMYLCASGRSEGRGSEAFFGQGTRLTVV.

The DNA for the CDR3 is TGTGCCAGCAGCCGTGAGACAGGGGACCCTGAAGCTTTCTTT. It codes for CASSRETGDPEAFF. J is TRBJ1-1 and V is TRBV7-2; 8 nucleotides line up with TRBD1. The germline gives CDR1 SGHTA, CDR2 FQGNSA. The CDR3 length is 14 residues. Losses at the gene ends were 5 bases for V and 6 bases for J; bases not matched to a gene: 8.

The V gene is TRBV5-7, the J gene TRBJ2-7, with TRBD1 matching over 8 bases. TRBV5-7 has ORF status, its function being uncertain. The CDR3 runs 15 residues. V lost 4 bases to trimming and J lost 3 bases; unmatched junction nucleotides: 9. The CDR3 spells CASSPGTGGFYEQYF. The CDR3 coding sequence is TGTGCCAGCAGCCCCGGGACAGGAGGCTTCTACGAGCAGTACTTC.

V usage is TRBV5-1 and J usage is TRBJ1-1; 7 nucleotides align to TRBD1. The CDR3 sequence is 14 residues long. Germline loops: CDR1 SGHRS, CDR2 YFSETQ. The V and J ends lost 2 bases and 6 bases, in that order; junction bases with no gene match: 7. CDR3 region: CASSLEDRRAEAFF. The CDR3 DNA is TGCGCCAGCAGCTTAGAGGACAGGAGAGCTGAAGCTTTCTTT.

CDR3 sequence: CAWIRGGGETQYF. The CDR3 DNA is TGTGCCTGGATTCGGGGGGGAGGAGAGACCCAGTACTTC. The chain has TRBV30 and TRBJ2-5, with 8 bases lining up with TRBD2. The germline V gene encodes CDR1 GTSNPN and CDR2 SVGIG (reference sequence). The length of the CDR3 is 13 residues. The V segment lost 4 bases and the J segment 4 bases; nucleotides outside the gene matches: 5. Filled out from reference TRBV30 and TRBJ2-5, the complete variable domain reads SQTIHQWPATLVQPVGSPLSLECTVEGTSNPNLYWYRQAAGRGLQLLFYSVGIGQISSEVPQNLSASRPQDRQFILSSKKLLLSDSGFYLCAWIRGGGETQYFGPGTRLLVL.

This chain connects TRBV9 to TRBJ1-1; D unresolved. Trimming took 6 bases from V and 1 from J, leaving 7 bases between them. This CDR3 comprises 12 residues. Looked up from germline, CDR1 is SGDLS and CDR2 is YYNGEE. The CDR3 DNA is TGTGCCAGCACCCCCGGGAACACTGAAGCTTTCTTT. Protein: CASTPGNTEAFF.

The V call is TRBV4-1, the J call TRBJ2-1; D call uncertain. V gave up 0 bases and J gave up 9 bases, with 9 bases separating them. Per germline, CDR1 MGHRA and CDR2 YSYEKL. This CDR3 is 13 amino acids long. The chain's CDR3 is CASSQDLVREQFF. CDR3 bases: TGCGCCAGCAGCCAAGATCTCGTGCGTGAGCAGTTCTTC.

V is TRBV19 and J is TRBJ1-5, with D maybe TRBD1 (5 bases). This CDR3 has 17 amino acids. V dropped 2 bases and J dropped 6 bases, with 20 bases sitting between them. The germline V gene has CDR1 LNHDA and CDR2 SQIVND (reference sequence). The CDR3 here is CASSIFAGGEDLQPQHF. The CDR3 DNA is TGTGCCAGTAGTATATTTGCGGGGGGAGAAGATCTTCAGCCCCAGCATTTT.

The V call is TRBV11-2, the J call TRBJ2-2; 8 bases match TRBD2. Germline trimming cut 4 bases from V and 5 bases from J; bases unmatched to any gene: 9. There are 16 residues in the CDR3. Germline loops: CDR1 SGHAT, CDR2 FQNNGV. CDR3 nucleotides: TGTGCCAGCAGCTCCGGGGGGGGAGCAAGGACCGGGGAGCTGTTTTTT. Protein: CASSSGGGARTGELFF.

This clone was detected only once. This sequence joins TRBV18 and TRBJ2-7, with D uncertain. The germline V gene has CDR1 KGHSH and CDR2 LQKENI. The CDR3 covers 15 residues. V was cut by 0 bases and J by 2 bases, with 11 bases left in between. CDR3 coding DNA: TGTGCCAGCTCACCACCGGCAGGCGTACCCTACGAGCAGTACTTC. This encodes CASSPPAGVPYEQYF.

CDR3 nucleotide sequence: TGTGCCAGCAGTGCGCCAGGGGGCTATGGCTACACCTTC. Translation gives CASSAPGGYGYTF. The rearrangement uses TRBV6-4 and TRBJ1-2, with 7 bases that match TRBD1. J lost 4 bases, V lost 4 bases, and 3 bases had no gene match. Germline V lookup: CDR1 MRHNA, CDR2 SNTAGT. The CDR3 covers 13 residues.

J is TRBJ1-5 and V is TRBV30; D not resolved. Germline CDR1 and CDR2: GTSNPN and SVGIG (reference sequence). The length of the CDR3 is 14 residues. The V end was cut by 2 bases, the J end by 6 bases, with 14 bases between. The CDR3 DNA reads TGTGCCTGGAGTCCCGGGGTTGGGCGTCAGCCCCAGCATTTT. Its protein product is CAWSPGVGRQPQHF.